This passage covers 4 T cell receptor beta chains from one sample sequenced in a study of blood T cell repertoires in COVID-19. Measured with immunoSEQ multiplex PCR; TCRdb has only the in-frame clones, and not every one. The sample gives over 100,000 clones, roughly four fifths of which show up once; 10% to 15% is in the top ten. The sequencing input was peripheral blood. The receptors were gathered from a woman in her fifties or sixties with acute or convalescent COVID-19.

The CDR3 reads CASSLVAGSSDTQYF. CDR3 nucleotides: TGCGCCAGCAGCTTGGTAGCGGGGTCATCAGATACGCAGTATTTT. This chain connects TRBV5-1 to TRBJ2-3, with 8 bases that match TRBD2. Unmatched junction bases numbered 4, after V lost 0 bases and J lost 4 bases. Germline V CDR1 and CDR2: SGHRS, YFSETQ. CDR3 length: 15 residues.

The gene calls are TRBV6-5 and TRBJ2-1; 7 bases are shared with TRBD2. CDR1 is MNHEY and CDR2 is SVGAGI in the germline V gene. The CDR3 spans 15 residues. The V and J ends lost 5 bases and 4 bases, in that order; junction bases with no gene match: 8. The CDR3 protein is CASSPSGARYNEQFF. DNA for the CDR3: TGTGCCAGCAGTCCTAGCGGAGCCCGATACAATGAGCAGTTCTTC.

The chain uses TRBV5-1 and TRBJ1-2, with unresolved D. V was shortened by 7 bases and J by 8 bases, with 12 bases between the two germline ends. CDR3 length equals 11 residues. In germline, CDR1 is SGHRS, CDR2 YFSETQ. DNA of the CDR3: TGCGCCAGCGGGGAGGGATACGGCTACACCTTC. It translates to CASGEGYGYTF.

J is TRBJ1-3 and V is TRBV5-4, with a possible D match to TRBD1 (5 bases). The V gene lost 3 bases and the J gene lost 1 base, with 8 bases spanning the gap. This CDR3 comprises 14 residues. CDR1 SGHNT and CDR2 YYREEE come from the germline V gene (reference sequence). The CDR3 bases are TGTGCCAGCAGCTCGTCAGGGTCTGGAAACACCATATATTTT. As protein: CASSSSGSGNTIYF.